The source of this T cell receptor (beta chain) is a study of vaccination effects on CD4 cells after COVID-19. Overall study context: All participants had two doses of either the BNT162b2 or mRNA-1273 vaccine. Points from the study as a whole: Marked clonal contraction was seen in infection- and vaccine-induced clones late after vaccination. There was only 1 of 255 vaccine-induced clones in healthy vaccinees that cross-reacted with common cold coronaviruses.

The J segment lost 2 bases and the V segment lost 4 bases, leaving 5 bases of the junction unmatched. The CDR3 is 15 amino acids. The germline V gene has CDR1 MNHEY and CDR2 SVGAGI. Peptide-pool stimulation followed by sequencing identified expanded antigen-specific CD4+ clonotypes in the ViraFEST assay. Cells that had been cultured for less than 13 days were the source of isolated CD4+ T cells. Previously uninfected by SARS-CoV-2, the vaccine recipients also showed negative nucleocapsid antibodies. Profiled with immunoSEQ multiplex PCR; TCRdb holds only in-frame clones, not every one. Of tens of thousands of clones listed, 75% to 85% were seen once; the top ten hold just over 6%. About this clone itself: The target antigen is unknown.

The J gene is TRBJ2-7, the V gene TRBV6-5; 10 bases match TRBD2. This sample comprised CD4+ T cells from PBMCs cultured with HCoV-OC43 spike peptides, obtained before COVID-19 vaccination. The subset is: HCoV-OC43 spike overlapping peptide pool stimulation. The receptor was isolated from a human donor who received a COVID-19 vaccine. The DNA for the CDR3 is TGTGCCAGCAGTTTTATAAGCGGGGGGGCCTACGAGCAGTACGTC. Translation: CASSFISGGAYEQYV.